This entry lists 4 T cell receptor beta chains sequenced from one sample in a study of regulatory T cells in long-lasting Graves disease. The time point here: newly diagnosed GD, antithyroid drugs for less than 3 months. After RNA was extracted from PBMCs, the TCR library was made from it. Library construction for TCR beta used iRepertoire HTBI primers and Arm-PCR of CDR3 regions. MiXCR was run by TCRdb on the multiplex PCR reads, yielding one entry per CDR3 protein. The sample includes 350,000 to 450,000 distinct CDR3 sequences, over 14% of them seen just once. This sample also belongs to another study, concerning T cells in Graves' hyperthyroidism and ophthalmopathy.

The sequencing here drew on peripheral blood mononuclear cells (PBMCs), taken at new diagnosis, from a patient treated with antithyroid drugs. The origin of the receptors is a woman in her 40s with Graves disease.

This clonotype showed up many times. CDR3 sequence reads: CSAPRASGETQYF. In nucleotides, the CDR3 is TGCAGTGCCCCGAGGGCTAGCGGAGAGACCCAGTACTTC. The chain joins TRBV20-1 to TRBJ2-5; 7 nucleotides agree with TRBD2. There are 13 residues in the CDR3. Per the germline V gene, CDR1 is DFQATT and CDR2 is SNEGSKA (reference sequence). The trim removed 6 bases at V and 4 bases at J, leaving 8 bases unmatched.

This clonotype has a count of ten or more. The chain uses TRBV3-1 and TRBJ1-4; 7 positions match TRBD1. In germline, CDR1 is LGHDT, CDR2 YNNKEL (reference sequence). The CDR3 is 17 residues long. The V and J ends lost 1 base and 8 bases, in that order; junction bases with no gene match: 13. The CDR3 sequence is CASSQVGPGTVREKLFF. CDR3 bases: TGTGCCAGCAGCCAAGTTGGCCCCGGGACAGTAAGGGAAAAACTGTTTTTT.

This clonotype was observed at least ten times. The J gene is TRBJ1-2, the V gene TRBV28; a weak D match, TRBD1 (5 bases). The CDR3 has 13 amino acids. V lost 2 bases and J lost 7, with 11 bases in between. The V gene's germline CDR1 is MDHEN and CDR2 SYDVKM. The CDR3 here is CASSLSRVSGYTF. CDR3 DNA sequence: TGTGCCAGCAGTTTAAGCAGGGTCTCTGGCTACACCTTC.

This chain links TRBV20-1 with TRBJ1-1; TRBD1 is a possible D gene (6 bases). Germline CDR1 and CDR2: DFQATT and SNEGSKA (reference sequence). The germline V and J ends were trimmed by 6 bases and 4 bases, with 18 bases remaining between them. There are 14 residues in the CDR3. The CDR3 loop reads CSATPGDTPTEAFF. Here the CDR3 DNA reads TGCAGTGCCACACCGGGGGACACCCCCACTGAAGCTTTCTTT.